This T cell receptor beta chain originates from a study of a mutant IDH1 vaccine in newly diagnosed glioma. For the study at large: Previous care, which was radiotherapy, temozolomide, or both, most often involved both. Visits V12 and V13 fell at weeks 35 and 47, respectively.

This clone was observed once. Its antigen is as yet unknown. Libraries were prepared by immunoSEQ multiplex PCR; TCRdb keeps only in-frame clonotypes and omits some of them. The data show fewer than 45,000 clones, around 89% seen once. This CDR3 is built from 15 residues. Trimming removed 10 bases from V and 1 base from J; junction bases left unmatched: 10. CDR1 is SNHLY, CDR2 FYNNEI, per germline. Stated time point: week 35, safety follow-up. One vaccine dose held 300 ug of mutant IDH1 20-mer peptide and came with topical imiquimod. Patients came in for eight vaccinations, in weeks 1, 3, 5, 7, 11, 15, 19 and 23.

Here the sequenced sample was PBMCs, taken from a glioma patient whose treatment included an IDH1 peptide vaccine. The receptor comes from a man aged 35-49 years with glioma. The chain employs TRBV2 and TRBJ2-3; 8 bases map to TRBD2. The DNA of the CDR3 is TGTGCCACAGCAGGATTGACTAGCGGCACAGATACGCAGTATTTT. Translating gives CATAGLTSGTDTQYF.